This T cell receptor (beta chain) appears in the sequencing data of a study of T cell responses to AZD1222 COVID-19 vaccine. On this clone itself: Its antigen is still unknown.

The repertoire was sequenced with immunoSEQ multiplex PCR; TCRdb's copy has only in-frame clones and lacks some. This table holds 120,000 to 150,000 clones, approximately 91% found once. Study observations and caveats: Donors were largely white British and mainly female; clonal diversity was possibly underestimated. The peak T cell response came first, and repertoires were sampled only after it. Reportedly, nearly half of unique spike TCRs recognized epitopes outside B.1.351/B.1.1.7 mutations.

The TCR was taken from an adult who received the AZD1222 COVID-19 vaccine. Sequences were derived from peripheral blood, sampled 28 days after the second AZD1222 dose.

The CDR3 protein is CAGRGGASGANVLTF. CDR3 nucleotides: TGTGCCGGCCGCGGGGGCGCATCAGGGGCCAACGTCCTGACTTTC. The V and J genes are TRBV30 and TRBJ2-6; TRBD2 is a possible D gene (7 bases). Germline V lookup: CDR1 GTSNPN, CDR2 SVGIG (reference sequence). V lost 8 bases, J lost 4 bases, and 18 bases lay in between. The CDR3 runs to 15 residues.